This T cell receptor (beta chain) emerged from a study of shared clonotypes between healthy human individuals. Study-wide results and caveats: Naive CD4 clonotype sharing across a few donors was around 5%.

This clone was counted many times. The antigen is not known. Donors were healthy HIV-negative adults without recent acute infections or vaccinations. The study drew all its donors from Caucasian adults living in Nashville, Tennessee. Assay: immunoSEQ multiplex PCR; the TCRdb copy retains only in-frame clones and omits some. The repertoire holds around 200,000 clones, with roughly 70% as singletons. Sequencing was done on a sample of memory CD4+ T cells sorted from blood. Stated subset: CD45RA-negative fraction. The receptor was derived from a man aged 30 to 45 in good health.

CDR3 amino acids: CASSQELNMNTEAFF. The CDR3 region has the DNA TGTGCCAGCAGCCAAGAACTCAACATGAACACTGAAGCTTTCTTT. The chain couples TRBV14 to TRBJ1-1; D uncertain. CDR1 SGHDN and CDR2 FVKESK come from the germline V gene. This CDR3 has 15 amino acids. V was clipped by 0 bases and J by 0 bases, with 8 bases between them. The variable domain in full, with the rest retrieved from reference TRBV14 and TRBJ1-1, is EAGVTQFPSHSVIEKGQTVTLRCDPISGHDNLYWYRRVMGKEIKFLLHFVKESKQDESGMPNNRFLAERTGGTYSTLKVQPAELEDSGVYFCASSQELNMNTEAFFGQGTRLTVV.